These 21 T cell receptor beta chains share one sample of origin, sequenced in a study of blood T cell repertoires in COVID-19. The table came from immunoSEQ multiplex PCR; TCRdb's copy has only in-frame clones and leaves some out. The data hold approximately 260,000 clones, with 75% to 90% observed a single time. What was sequenced was peripheral blood. These TCRs come from a woman between 65 and 79 years old with COVID-19, enrolled during active disease.

This clone was picked up one time. V and J are TRBV3-1 (or the pseudogene TRBV3-2) and TRBJ1-5; TRBD1 might be the D (5 bases). V dropped 1 base and J dropped 1 base, with 5 bases sitting between them. The germline V gene has CDR1 LGHDT and CDR2 YNNKEL (reference sequence). CDR3 length equals 14 residues. The CDR3 DNA sequence: TGTGCCAGCAGCCAAGGGACAAGCAATCAGCCCCAGCATTTT. Its translation is CASSQGTSNQPQHF.

This clone was observed once. The same CDR3 is also encoded by other DNA sequences in this sample. This sequence joins TRBV28 and TRBJ1-1; weak D call: TRBD1 (5 bases). The CDR3 contains 12 residues. Trimming removed 6 bases from V and 1 base from J, with 6 bases in between. Germline assignment: CDR1 MDHEN and CDR2 SYDVKM. The CDR3 bases are TGTGCCAGCAGCACAGGGAACACTGAAGCTTTCTTT. This translates into CASSTGNTEAFF.

The V and J genes are TRBV12-3 or TRBV12-4 and TRBJ1-5; no clear D. The ends were cut back, 6 bases at V and 6 bases at J, with 12 bases in the middle. The CDR3 contains 13 residues. CDR3: CASSRAGGQPQHF. For the CDR3, the DNA is TGTGCCAGCAGCCGAGCCGGAGGTCAGCCCCAGCATTTT.

This chain links TRBV24-1 with TRBJ2-1; maybe TRBD1 (5 bases). Trimming shortened V by 0 bases and J by 5 bases, and 7 bases separated the two germline ends. The CDR3 spans 14 residues. Looked up from germline, CDR1 is KGHDR and CDR2 is SFDVKD. Here the CDR3 DNA reads TGTGCCACCAGTGATTTGGGACAACACAATGAGCAGTTCTTC. This translates into CATSDLGQHNEQFF.

V and J are TRBV18 and TRBJ2-7; 13 bases map to TRBD2. CDR1 KGHSH and CDR2 LQKENI come from the germline V gene. The CDR3 spans 15 residues. V lost 3 bases to trimming and J lost 4 bases; unmatched junction nucleotides: 3. The CDR3 DNA is TGTGCCAGCTCACCTGGGACTAGCGGGATGTACGAGCAGTACTTC. Translating it yields CASSPGTSGMYEQYF.

The gene calls are TRBV18 and TRBJ1-1, with D perhaps matching TRBD1 (6 bases). The CDR3 consists of 17 residues. Looked up from germline, CDR1 is KGHSH and CDR2 is LQKENI. Trimming took 5 bases from V and 0 from J, leaving 19 bases between them. Written as DNA, the CDR3 is TGTGCCAGCTCAGCTCTAGGGGGGGTAACCATGAACACTGAAGCTTTCTTT. Its translation: CASSALGGVTMNTEAFF.

This clone was detected only a few times. The chain uses TRBV2 and TRBJ1-2, with 9 bases lining up with TRBD1. The CDR3 sequence is 14 residues long. Trimming at V came to 6 bases and at J to 2 bases, leaving 4 bases not matched to a gene. The germline gives CDR1 SNHLY, CDR2 FYNNEI. The DNA for the CDR3 is TGTGCCAGCAGACGAGACAGGGGGAACTATGGCTACACCTTC. This translates into CASRRDRGNYGYTF.

The chain combines TRBV6-1 with TRBJ2-5, with TRBD2 identical over 11 bases. Germline V gives CDR1 MNHNS, CDR2 SASEGT. The V segment lost 2 bases and the J segment 0 bases; nucleotides outside the gene matches: 11. The CDR3 runs 19 residues. The chain's CDR3 is CASSEKGLADLQYQETQYF. CDR3 nucleotides: TGTGCCAGCAGTGAAAAGGGACTAGCGGACCTCCAGTACCAAGAGACCCAGTACTTC.

The chain combines TRBV6-5 with TRBJ2-7, with a tentative D call TRBD2 (7 bases). Germline CDR1 is MNHEY and CDR2 is SVGAGI. The CDR3 sequence is 13 residues long. V was clipped by 6 bases and J by 4 bases, with 13 bases between them. The CDR3 region has the DNA TGTGCCAGCAGCCGGGGGGCGAAGTACGAGCAGTACTTC. Translation: CASSRGAKYEQYF.

V is TRBV7-2 and J is TRBJ2-5, with D possibly TRBD2 on 5 matching bases. V was cut by 6 bases and J by 4 bases, with 9 bases left in between. The germline CDR1 and CDR2 sequences are SGHTA and FQGNSA. The CDR3 extends over 12 amino acids. The CDR3 DNA sequence: TGTGCCAGCAGTGAGGGCGCAGAGACCCAGTACTTC. Translating gives CASSEGAETQYF.

The sample holds a few counts of this clone. The V and J genes are TRBV28 and TRBJ2-3; D possibly corresponds to TRBD2 (6 bases). Trimming took 4 bases from V and 1 from J, leaving 9 bases between them. The CDR3 spans 14 residues. Germline V gene sequence: CDR1 MDHEN, CDR2 SYDVKM. The DNA for the CDR3 is TGTGCCAGCAGTTATCAGCGGGGCACAGATACGCAGTATTTT. Its protein is CASSYQRGTDTQYF. The whole variable domain, remainder taken from reference TRBV28 and TRBJ2-3, is DVKVTQSSRYLVKRTGEKVFLECVQDMDHENMFWYRQDPGLGLRLIYFSYDVKMKEKGDIPEGYSVSREKKERFSLILESASTNQTSMYLCASSYQRGTDTQYFGPGTRLTVL.

The chain employs TRBV5-4 and TRBJ2-1; 7 nucleotides match TRBD2. This CDR3 spans 15 amino acids. V dropped 0 bases and J dropped 0; count of bases not matched to a gene: 0. CDR1 is SGHNT, CDR2 YYREEE, per germline (reference sequence). In DNA, the CDR3 is TGTGCCAGCAGCTTGGGGGAGGGCTCCTACAATGAGCAGTTCTTC. Translation: CASSLGEGSYNEQFF.

This clone came up once. The chain joins TRBV6-6 to TRBJ2-5, with 7 bases that match TRBD1. The CDR3 has 14 residues. Per the germline V gene, CDR1 is MNHNY and CDR2 is SVGAGI (reference sequence). V shed 6 bases, J shed 2 bases, and the junction held 6 bases outside the gene matches. CDR3 sequence reads: CASSLNRGQETQYF. Here the CDR3 DNA reads TGTGCCAGCAGCCTGAACAGGGGACAAGAGACCCAGTACTTC.

The J gene is TRBJ2-1, the V gene TRBV5-1; TRBD1 agrees at 8 bases. The V gene end was trimmed by 4 bases and the J gene end by 9 bases; junction bases not matched to a gene: 12. CDR1 and CDR2 (germline): SGHRS, YFSETQ. This CDR3 comprises 15 residues. CDR3 DNA: TGCGCCAGCAGCCCCGGACAGGGCCCAGAGGGTGAGCAGTTCTTC. Amino acid sequence: CASSPGQGPEGEQFF.

J is TRBJ2-1 and V is TRBV7-8, with 9 nucleotides matching TRBD2. This CDR3 comprises 14 residues. J gave up 10 bases and V 4 bases, and 8 bases lay outside the gene matches. Germline V lookup: CDR1 SGHVS, CDR2 FQNEAQ. For the CDR3, the DNA is TGTGCCAGCAGCTGGGTAGCGGGAGCTCGAGAGCAGTTCTTC. Translated, it gives CASSWVAGAREQFF.

The chain couples TRBV6-2 or TRBV6-3 to TRBJ2-7; possibly TRBD2 for D (6 bases). Looked up from germline, CDR1 is MNHEY and CDR2 is SVGEGT. V gave up 2 bases and J gave up 2 bases, with 22 bases separating them. The CDR3 has 18 residues. The CDR3 DNA is TGTGCCAGCAGTTACGGGGACCCGGGTCTAGCGACCACCTACGAGCAGTACTTC. Protein product: CASSYGDPGLATTYEQYF.

V usage is TRBV5-1 and J usage is TRBJ2-5, with 7 bases fitting TRBD1. The CDR3 contains 14 residues. The ends lost 4 bases at V and 3 bases at J; junction bases unmatched: 6. Germline assignment: CDR1 SGHRS and CDR2 YFSETQ. The CDR3 loop reads CASSKPGTEETQYF. The DNA of the CDR3 is TGCGCCAGCAGCAAACCCGGGACAGAAGAGACCCAGTACTTC.

This chain uses TRBV19 with TRBJ1-1; 7 bases map to TRBD1. This CDR3 is built from 15 residues. The trim removed 4 bases at V and 4 bases at J, leaving 9 bases unmatched. CDR1 LNHDA and CDR2 SQIVND come from the germline V gene (reference sequence). Here the CDR3 DNA reads TGTGCCAGTAGTACAACGAGGGGGCGTTCCACTGAAGCTTTCTTT. Translation: CASSTTRGRSTEAFF. The entire variable domain, with the rest obtained from reference TRBV19 and TRBJ1-1, is as follows: DGGITQSPKYLFRKEGQNVTLSCEQNLNHDAMYWYRQDPGQGLRLIYYSQIVNDFQKGDIAEGYSVSREKKESFPLTVTSAQKNPTAFYLCASSTTRGRSTEAFFGQGTRLTVV.

The genes are TRBV27 and TRBJ2-7; the match to TRBD2 covers 10 bases. This CDR3 region has 17 residues. Germline CDR1 and CDR2: MNHEY and SMNVEV (reference sequence). V trimming: 1 base; J trimming: 6 bases; junction bases outside the gene matches: 12. The CDR3 nucleotides are TGTGCCAGCAGTTTATATGGGTCGGTAGCGGGAGGCGTCGAGCAGTACTTC. Protein product: CASSLYGSVAGGVEQYF.

Points on this clone: In the same sample, other DNA sequences code for this CDR3. DNA for the CDR3: TGTGCCAGCAGCTATGGGACTAGCAATGAGCAGTTCTTC. Encoded protein: CASSYGTSNEQFF. V usage is TRBV6-5 and J usage is TRBJ2-1; 8 nucleotides align to TRBD2. The CDR3 contains 13 residues. Germline V gives CDR1 MNHEY, CDR2 SVGAGI. Trimming at V came to 6 bases and at J to 6 bases, leaving 4 bases not matched to a gene.

CDR3 amino acids: CASSYSRGFYGYTF. The CDR3 DNA sequence: TGTGCCAGCAGTTACTCCCGGGGATTCTATGGCTACACCTTC. The rearrangement uses TRBV6-5 and TRBJ1-2; D gene unclear. The CDR3 is 14 amino acids. V was clipped by 0 bases and J by 4 bases, with 9 bases between them. Germline CDR1 reads MNHEY; CDR2 reads SVGAGI.